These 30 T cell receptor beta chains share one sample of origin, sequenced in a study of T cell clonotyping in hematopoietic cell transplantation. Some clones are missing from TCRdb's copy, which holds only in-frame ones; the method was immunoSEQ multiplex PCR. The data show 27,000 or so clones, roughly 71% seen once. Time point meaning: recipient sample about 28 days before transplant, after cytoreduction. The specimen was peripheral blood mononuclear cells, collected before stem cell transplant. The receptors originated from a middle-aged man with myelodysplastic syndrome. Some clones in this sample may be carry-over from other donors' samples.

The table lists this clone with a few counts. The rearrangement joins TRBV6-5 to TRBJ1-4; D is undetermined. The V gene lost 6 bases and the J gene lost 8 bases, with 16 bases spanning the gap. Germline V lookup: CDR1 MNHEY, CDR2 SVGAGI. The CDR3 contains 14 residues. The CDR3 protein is CASSPAWVDEKLFF. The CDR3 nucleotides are TGTGCCAGCAGCCCCGCGTGGGTTGACGAAAAACTGTTTTTT.

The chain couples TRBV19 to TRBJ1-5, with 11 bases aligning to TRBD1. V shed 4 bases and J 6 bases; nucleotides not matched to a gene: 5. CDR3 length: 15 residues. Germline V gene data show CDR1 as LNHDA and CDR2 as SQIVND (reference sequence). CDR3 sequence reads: CASSTGTGGLQPQHF. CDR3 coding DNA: TGTGCCAGTAGTACCGGGACAGGGGGTCTTCAGCCCCAGCATTTT.

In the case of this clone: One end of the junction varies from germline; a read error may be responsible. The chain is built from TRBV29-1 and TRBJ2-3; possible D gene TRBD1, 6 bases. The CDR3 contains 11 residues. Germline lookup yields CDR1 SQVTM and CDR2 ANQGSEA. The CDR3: CSVEDRYTQYF. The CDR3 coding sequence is TGCAGCGTAGAAGACAGGTATACGCAGTATTTT.

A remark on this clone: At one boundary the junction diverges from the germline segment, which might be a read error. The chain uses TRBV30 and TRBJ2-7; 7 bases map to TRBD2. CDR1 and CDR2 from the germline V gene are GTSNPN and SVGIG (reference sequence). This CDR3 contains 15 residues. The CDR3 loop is CARSVGGGQGYEQYF. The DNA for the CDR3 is TGTGCCCGGAGTGTAGGCGGGGGTCAGGGCTACGAGCAGTACTTC.

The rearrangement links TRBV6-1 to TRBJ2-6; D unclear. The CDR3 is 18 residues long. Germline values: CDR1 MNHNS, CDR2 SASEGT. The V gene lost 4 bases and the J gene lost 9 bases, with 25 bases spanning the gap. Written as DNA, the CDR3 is TGTGCCAGCAGTGCATCGGAGTGGGAACAAAGTCGGGTCAACGTCCTGACTTTC. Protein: CASSASEWEQSRVNVLTF.

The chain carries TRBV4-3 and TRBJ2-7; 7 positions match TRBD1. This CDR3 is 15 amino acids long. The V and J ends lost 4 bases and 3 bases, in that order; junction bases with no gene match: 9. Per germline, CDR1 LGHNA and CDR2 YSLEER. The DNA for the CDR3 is TGCGCCAGCAGCCGGTCAAGGGACAGTAGCTACGAGCAGTACTTC. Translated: CASSRSRDSSYEQYF.

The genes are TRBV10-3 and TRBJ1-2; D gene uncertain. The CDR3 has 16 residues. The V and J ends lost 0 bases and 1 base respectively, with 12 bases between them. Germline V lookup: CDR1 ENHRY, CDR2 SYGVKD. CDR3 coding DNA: TGTGCCATCAGTGAGTCGACCATCCGGCTTAACTATGGCTACACCTTC. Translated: CAISESTIRLNYGYTF.

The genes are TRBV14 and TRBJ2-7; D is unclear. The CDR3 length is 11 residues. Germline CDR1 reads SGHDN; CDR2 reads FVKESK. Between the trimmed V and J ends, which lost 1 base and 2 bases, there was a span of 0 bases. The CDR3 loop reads CASSQAYEQYF. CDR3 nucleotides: TGTGCCAGCAGCCAAGCCTACGAGCAGTACTTC.

CDR3 in amino acids: CAIFNNMNTEAFF. Written as DNA, the CDR3 is TGTGCCATCTTTAACAATATGAACACTGAAGCTTTCTTT. The chain combines TRBV10-3 with TRBJ1-1; no firm D call. The V and J ends lost 8 bases and 0 bases respectively, with 10 bases between them. Germline CDR1 and CDR2: ENHRY and SYGVKD. The CDR3 is made up of 13 amino acids.

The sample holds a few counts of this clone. The CDR3 protein is CASSLDPGETQYF. The DNA for the CDR3 is TGTGCCAGCAGCTTGGATCCGGGAGAGACCCAGTACTTC. The gene calls are TRBV5-4 and TRBJ2-5, with no clear D. Looked up from germline, CDR1 is SGHNT and CDR2 is YYREEE (reference sequence). Trimming pared 0 bases from V and 4 bases from J, leaving 7 bases between. CDR3 size: 13 residues.

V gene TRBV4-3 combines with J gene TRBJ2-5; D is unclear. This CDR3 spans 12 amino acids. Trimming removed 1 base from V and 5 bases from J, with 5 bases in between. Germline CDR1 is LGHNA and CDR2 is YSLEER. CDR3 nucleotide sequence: TGCGCCAGCAGCCAAGCCGGGGAGACCCAGTACTTC. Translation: CASSQAGETQYF.

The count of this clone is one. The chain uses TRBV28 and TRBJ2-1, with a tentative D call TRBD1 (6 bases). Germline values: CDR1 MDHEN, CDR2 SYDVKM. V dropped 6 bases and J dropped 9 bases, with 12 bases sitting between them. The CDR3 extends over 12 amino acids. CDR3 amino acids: CASSPDRPEQFF. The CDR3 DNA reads TGTGCCAGCAGCCCCGACAGGCCTGAGCAGTTCTTC.

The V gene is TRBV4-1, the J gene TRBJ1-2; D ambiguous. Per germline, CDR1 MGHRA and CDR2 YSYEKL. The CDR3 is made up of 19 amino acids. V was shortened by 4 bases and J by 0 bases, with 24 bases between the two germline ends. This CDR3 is CASSRFPVGRNIANYGYTF. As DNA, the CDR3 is TGCGCCAGCAGCCGTTTTCCGGTGGGCCGAAACATAGCTAACTATGGCTACACCTTC.

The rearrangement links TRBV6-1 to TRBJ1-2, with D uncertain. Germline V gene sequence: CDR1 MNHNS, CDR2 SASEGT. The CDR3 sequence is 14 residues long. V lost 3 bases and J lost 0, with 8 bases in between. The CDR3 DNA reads TGTGCCAGCAGTGATGGCAGCCCTAACTATGGCTACACCTTC. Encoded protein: CASSDGSPNYGYTF.

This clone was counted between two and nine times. The CDR3 spells CASSQSPGLVDSPLHF. DNA of the CDR3: TGCGCCAGCAGTCAGAGTCCGGGGTTGGTGGATTCACCCCTCCACTTT. J is TRBJ1-6 and V is TRBV4-1, with D hard to call. The CDR3 is 16 residues long. The germline CDR1 and CDR2 sequences are MGHRA and YSYEKL. Between the trimmed V and J ends, which lost 6 bases and 8 bases, there was a span of 20 bases.

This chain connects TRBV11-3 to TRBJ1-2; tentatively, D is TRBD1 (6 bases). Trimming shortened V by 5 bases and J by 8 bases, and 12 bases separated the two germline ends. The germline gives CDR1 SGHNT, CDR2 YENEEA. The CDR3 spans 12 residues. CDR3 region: CASSHGTFGYTF. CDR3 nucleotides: TGTGCCAGCAGCCACGGGACATTCGGCTACACCTTC.

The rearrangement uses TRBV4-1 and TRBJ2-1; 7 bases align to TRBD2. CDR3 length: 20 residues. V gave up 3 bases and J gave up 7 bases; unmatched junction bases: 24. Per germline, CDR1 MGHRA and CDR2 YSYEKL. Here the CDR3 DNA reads TGCGCCAGCAGCCAGCGTCAGGTAGGTCCTGGGAGGGCCAAGGCTAATGAGCAGTTCTTC. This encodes CASSQRQVGPGRAKANEQFF.

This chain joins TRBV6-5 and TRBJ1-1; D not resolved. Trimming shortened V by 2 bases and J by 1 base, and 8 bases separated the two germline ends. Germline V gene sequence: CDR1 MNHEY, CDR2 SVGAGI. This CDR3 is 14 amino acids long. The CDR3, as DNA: TGTGCCAGCAGTTACACCGAAGGGAACACTGAAGCTTTCTTT. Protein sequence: CASSYTEGNTEAFF.

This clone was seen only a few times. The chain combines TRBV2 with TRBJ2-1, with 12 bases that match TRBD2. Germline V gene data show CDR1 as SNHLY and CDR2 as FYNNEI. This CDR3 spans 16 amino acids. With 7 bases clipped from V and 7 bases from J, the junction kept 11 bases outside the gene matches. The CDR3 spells CASKPLAGGLRNEQFF. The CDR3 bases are TGTGCCAGCAAGCCCCTAGCGGGGGGGCTTCGGAATGAGCAGTTCTTC. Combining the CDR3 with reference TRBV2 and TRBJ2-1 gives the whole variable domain EPEVTQTPSHQVTQMGQEVILRCVPISNHLYFYWYRQILGQKVEFLVSFYNNEISEKSEIFDDQFSVERPDGSNFTLKIRSTKLEDSAMYFCASKPLAGGLRNEQFFGPGTRLTVL.

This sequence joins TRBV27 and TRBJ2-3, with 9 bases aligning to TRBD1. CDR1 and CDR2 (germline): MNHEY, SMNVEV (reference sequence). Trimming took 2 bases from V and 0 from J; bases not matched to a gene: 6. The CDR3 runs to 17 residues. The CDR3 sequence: CASSLRGTGWSTDTQYF. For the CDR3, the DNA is TGTGCCAGCAGTTTAAGGGGGACAGGGTGGAGCACAGATACGCAGTATTTT.

The CDR3 nucleotides are TGCGCCAGCAGCTTGGGGGGGTATAGCAATCAGCCCCAGCATTTT. Translating gives CASSLGGYSNQPQHF. The V gene is TRBV5-1, the J gene TRBJ1-5, with D possibly matching TRBD1 (5 bases). This CDR3 is built from 15 residues. Per the germline V gene, CDR1 is SGHRS and CDR2 is YFSETQ. V was cut by 0 bases and J by 0 bases, with 7 bases left in between.

The CDR3 DNA reads as TGTGCCTGGAACAAAGGGACAGGGAGGGAGCAGTACTTC. It is translated as CAWNKGTGREQYF. The J gene is TRBJ2-7, the V gene TRBV30, with 9 bases matching TRBD1. Germline V gives CDR1 GTSNPN, CDR2 SVGIG (reference sequence). Trimming took 4 bases from V and 7 from J; bases not matched to a gene: 8. There are 13 residues in the CDR3.

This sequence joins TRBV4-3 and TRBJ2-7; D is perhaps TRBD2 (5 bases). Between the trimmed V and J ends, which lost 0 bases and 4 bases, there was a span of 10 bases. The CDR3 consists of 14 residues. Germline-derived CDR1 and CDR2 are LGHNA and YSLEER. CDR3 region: CASSQDEGEYEQYF. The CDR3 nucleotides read TGCGCCAGCAGCCAAGACGAGGGAGAGTACGAGCAGTACTTC.

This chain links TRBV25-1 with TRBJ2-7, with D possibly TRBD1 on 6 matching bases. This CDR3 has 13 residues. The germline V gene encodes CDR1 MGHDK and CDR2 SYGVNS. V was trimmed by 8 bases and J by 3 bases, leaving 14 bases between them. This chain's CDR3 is CASVGQGIYEQYF. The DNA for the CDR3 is TGTGCCAGCGTGGGCCAGGGGATCTACGAGCAGTACTTC.

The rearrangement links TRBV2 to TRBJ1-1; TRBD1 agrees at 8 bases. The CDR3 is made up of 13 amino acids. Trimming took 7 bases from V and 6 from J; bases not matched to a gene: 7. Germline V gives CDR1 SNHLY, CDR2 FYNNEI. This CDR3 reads CASTVTGEAEAFF. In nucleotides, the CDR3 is TGTGCCAGCACAGTGACAGGGGAAGCTGAAGCTTTCTTT. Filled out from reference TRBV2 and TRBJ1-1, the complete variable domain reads EPEVTQTPSHQVTQMGQEVILRCVPISNHLYFYWYRQILGQKVEFLVSFYNNEISEKSEIFDDQFSVERPDGSNFTLKIRSTKLEDSAMYFCASTVTGEAEAFFGQGTRLTVV.

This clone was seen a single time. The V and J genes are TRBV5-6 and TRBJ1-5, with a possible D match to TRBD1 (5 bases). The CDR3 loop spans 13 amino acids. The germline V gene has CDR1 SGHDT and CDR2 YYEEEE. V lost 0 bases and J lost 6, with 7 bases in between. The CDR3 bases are TGTGCCAGCAGCTTGGGGGGCTCTCAGCCCCAGCATTTT. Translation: CASSLGGSQPQHF.

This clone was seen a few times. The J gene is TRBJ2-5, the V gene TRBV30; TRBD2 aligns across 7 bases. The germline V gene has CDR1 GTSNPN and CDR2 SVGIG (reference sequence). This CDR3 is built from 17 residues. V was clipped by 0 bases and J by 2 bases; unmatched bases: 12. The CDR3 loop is CAWSVGARAGRQETQYF. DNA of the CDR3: TGTGCCTGGAGTGTAGGTGCTCGAGCGGGAAGGCAAGAGACCCAGTACTTC.

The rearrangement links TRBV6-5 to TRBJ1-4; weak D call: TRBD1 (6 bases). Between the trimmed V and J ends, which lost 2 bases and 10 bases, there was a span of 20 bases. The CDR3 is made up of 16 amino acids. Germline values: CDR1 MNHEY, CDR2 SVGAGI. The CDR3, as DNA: TGTGCCAGCAGTTACCTTCCAACACAGGGAAGCGGAAAACTGTTTTTT. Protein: CASSYLPTQGSGKLFF.

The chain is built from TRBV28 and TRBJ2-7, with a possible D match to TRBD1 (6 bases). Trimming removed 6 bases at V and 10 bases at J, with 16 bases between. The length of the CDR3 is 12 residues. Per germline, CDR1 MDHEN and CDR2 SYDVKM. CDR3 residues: CASRSTGFDQYF. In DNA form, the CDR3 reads TGTGCCAGCAGGTCAACAGGGTTCGATCAGTACTTC.

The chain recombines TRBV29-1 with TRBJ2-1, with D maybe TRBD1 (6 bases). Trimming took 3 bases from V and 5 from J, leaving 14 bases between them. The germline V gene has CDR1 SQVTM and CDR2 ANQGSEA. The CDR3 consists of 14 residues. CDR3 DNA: TGCAGCGTTGACGCTGGGGGCGCCCACAATGAGCAGTTCTTC. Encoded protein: CSVDAGGAHNEQFF.